The table lists the clone carrying this T cell receptor beta chain with a few counts. V lost 3 bases and J lost 2; bases outside the gene matches: 6. The CDR3 extends over 15 amino acids. The sample belongs to a study of CD8 T cells in ankylosing spondylitis. From the 5' RACE reads, TCRdb called clonotypes with MiXCR, one entry per CDR3 protein. The sample lists about 250,000 distinct CDR3 sequences; 32% were seen once. V gene TRBV12-3 or TRBV12-4 combines with J gene TRBJ1-1; TRBD1 agrees at 7 bases. The specimen sequenced was blood, either unsorted or a sorted T cell fraction (not recorded which). The receptor's source is a male donor with ankylosing spondylitis or in good health (not recorded which). CDR3 in DNA: TGTGCCAGCAGTTTGGGGGACAGCGGAAACACTGAAGCTTTCTTT. It specifies CASSLGDSGNTEAFF.